The 21 T cell receptor beta chains below come from one sample, sequenced in a study of human T cells and chemical hapten exposure. The time point: pre-sensitization, week 0. Treatment meaning: therapeutic diphenylcyclopropenone sensitization with weekly scalp DPC. In TCRdb, the RACE reads were re-called with MiXCR into one record per CDR3 protein. This repertoire shows fewer than 140,000 distinct CDR3 sequences, around 12% found once; its top ten account for 1.6%. This material consisted of whole blood, taken in connection with sensitization to the hapten diphenylcyclopropenone (DPC). Receptors were obtained from a woman between 45 and 60 years old with alopecia areata. Some clones in this sample may be carry-over from other donors' samples.

This clonotype was observed a handful of times. This sequence joins TRBV2 and TRBJ1-5, with 11 bases that match TRBD1. The J segment lost 4 bases and the V segment lost 7 bases, leaving 3 bases of the junction unmatched. Germline CDR1 reads SNHLY; CDR2 reads FYNNEI. The CDR3 totals 14 residues. CDR3 nucleotide sequence: TGTGCCAGCACCGGGACAGGGGGGAATCAGCCCCAGCATTTT. Protein: CASTGTGGNQPQHF.

The V gene is TRBV27, the J gene TRBJ2-7, with 8 bases that match TRBD2. V lost 11 bases, J lost 2 bases, and 8 bases stayed unmatched. CDR1 and CDR2 (germline): MNHEY, SMNVEV (reference sequence). The CDR3 is 13 residues long. CDR3 sequence reads: CAGPRRGAYEQYF. The CDR3 DNA follows: TGTGCCGGGCCACGGCGGGGGGCCTACGAGCAGTACTTC.

This clonotype turned up a few times. The gene calls are TRBV7-8 and TRBJ2-5; perhaps D is TRBD1 or TRBD2 (5 bases each). The CDR3 has 14 residues. CDR1 and CDR2 from the germline V gene are SGHVS and FQNEAQ. The V gene lost 3 bases and the J gene lost 0 bases, with 8 bases spanning the gap. The CDR3 loop reads CASSFGTDQETQYF. In DNA form, the CDR3 reads TGTGCCAGCAGCTTCGGGACGGACCAAGAGACCCAGTACTTC.

This chain joins TRBV20-1 and TRBJ1-1; D remains ambiguous. CDR3 length equals 15 residues. Germline CDR1 reads DFQATT; CDR2 reads SNEGSKA (reference sequence). Trimming took 0 bases from V and 1 from J, leaving 12 bases between them. In DNA form, the CDR3 reads TGCAGTGCTAGAGATTCTGGTAAGGGGAACACTGAAGCTTTCTTT. Encoded protein: CSARDSGKGNTEAFF.

The V call is TRBV28, the J call TRBJ2-7; a possible D gene is TRBD1 (5 bases). V lost 8 bases and J 3 bases, leaving 11 bases between the germline ends. Germline loops: CDR1 MDHEN, CDR2 SYDVKM. This CDR3 contains 12 residues. The CDR3 sequence is CASYRRDYEQYF. CDR3 sequence (DNA): TGTGCCAGCTATCGCAGGGACTACGAGCAGTACTTC.

A few counts support this clonotype. This sequence joins TRBV5-1 and TRBJ2-3, with D unclear. The CDR3 loop spans 15 amino acids. Germline V gives CDR1 SGHRS, CDR2 YFSETQ. Trimming left V 0 bases short and J 0 bases short, with 8 bases between. This chain's CDR3 is CASSLALASTDTQYF. The CDR3 coding sequence is TGCGCCAGCAGCTTGGCTTTAGCTAGCACAGATACGCAGTATTTT.

This clonotype was recorded at least ten times. The rearrangement joins TRBV4-3 to TRBJ1-2; D gene uncertain. The CDR3 covers 13 residues. Germline V CDR1 and CDR2: LGHNA, YSLEER. V lost 0 bases and J lost 5, with 7 bases in between. In DNA, the CDR3 is TGCGCCAGCAGCCAAGACAGTTTTTATGGCTACACCTTC. This translates into CASSQDSFYGYTF.

This clonotype was detected a few times. The V and J genes are TRBV4-3 and TRBJ2-1; D is uncertain. Trimming removed 0 bases from V and 0 bases from J, with 6 bases in between. This CDR3 has 15 amino acids. Germline CDR1 reads LGHNA; CDR2 reads YSLEER. CDR3 sequence reads: CASSQESSSYNEQFF. CDR3 sequence (DNA): TGCGCCAGCAGCCAAGAGTCTAGCTCCTACAATGAGCAGTTCTTC.

The J gene is TRBJ2-1, the V gene TRBV7-6; TRBD2 matches at 9 bases. The CDR3 contains 15 residues. The junction had 6 bases not matched to a gene; V was cut back by 5 bases and J by 4 bases. Germline assignment: CDR1 SGHVS and CDR2 FNYEAQ. In DNA, the CDR3 is TGTGCCAGCAGCCGGGGACTAGCTCTATACAATGAGCAGTTCTTC. Amino acid sequence: CASSRGLALYNEQFF.

This clonotype was seen only a few times. The chain recombines TRBV11-2 with TRBJ2-1; 7 bases agree with TRBD1. Germline V gene sequence: CDR1 SGHAT, CDR2 FQNNGV. The V segment lost 7 bases and the J segment 0 bases; nucleotides outside the gene matches: 6. This CDR3 is 15 amino acids long. CDR3 DNA sequence: TGTGCCAGCACCCTTGAGGGGGCCTCCTACAATGAGCAGTTCTTC. This sequence encodes CASTLEGASYNEQFF.

Ten or more counts support this clonotype. The J gene is TRBJ2-1, the V gene TRBV20-1; 14 bases fit TRBD2. The CDR3 has 13 residues. Per germline, CDR1 DFQATT and CDR2 SNEGSKA (reference sequence). Trimming removed 5 bases from V and 6 bases from J; junction bases left unmatched: 0. The chain's CDR3 is CSAGLAGGNEQFF. The CDR3 coding sequence is TGCAGTGCTGGACTAGCGGGAGGCAATGAGCAGTTCTTC.

In this sample, this clonotype turned up a few times. The chain combines TRBV2 with TRBJ2-2, with a weak D call TRBD2 (5 bases). The CDR3 contains 13 residues. V was shortened by 5 bases and J by 9 bases, with 13 bases between the two germline ends. Germline assignment: CDR1 SNHLY and CDR2 FYNNEI. CDR3 in amino acids: CASSSGLNRELFF. In nucleotides, the CDR3 is TGTGCCAGCAGTAGTGGACTGAACCGGGAGCTGTTTTTT.

CDR3 nucleotides: TGTGCCAGCAGACTGACAGGGCGGTATACGCAGTATTTT. Residues: CASRLTGRYTQYF. The chain links TRBV6-2 or TRBV6-3 to TRBJ2-3; 7 bases map to TRBD1. V lost 6 bases and J lost 7; bases outside the gene matches: 7. Germline CDR1 reads MNHEY; CDR2 reads SVGEGT. The CDR3 covers 13 residues.

This clonotype was observed a handful of times. This sequence joins TRBV6-2 or TRBV6-3 and TRBJ2-1, with 13 bases matching TRBD2. CDR1 and CDR2 (germline): MNHEY, SVGEGT. This CDR3 region has 21 residues. With 5 bases clipped from V and 7 bases from J, the junction kept 23 bases outside the gene matches. The CDR3 bases are TGTGCCAGCAGTAGTCCCGGGACTAGCGGGGATGTGCTAGGAGAACTAAATGAGCAGTTCTTC. As protein: CASSSPGTSGDVLGELNEQFF.

This chain links TRBV28 with TRBJ2-2; 11 nucleotides align to TRBD1. The germline V gene encodes CDR1 MDHEN and CDR2 SYDVKM. Trimming cost V 5 bases and J 1 base; bases outside gene matches: 9. This CDR3 has 18 amino acids. The CDR3 loop reads CASSPGQGARMNTGELFF. Written as DNA, the CDR3 is TGTGCCAGCAGTCCTGGACAGGGGGCAAGAATGAACACCGGGGAGCTGTTTTTT.

This rearrangement joins TRBV6-2 or TRBV6-3 to TRBJ2-7; no reliable D call. The CDR3 consists of 14 residues. Germline CDR1 is MNHEY and CDR2 is SVGEGT. The V end was cut by 2 bases, the J end by 5 bases, with 13 bases between. CDR3 loop: CASSYQVTGNEQYF. CDR3 bases: TGTGCCAGCAGTTACCAGGTGACGGGTAACGAGCAGTACTTC.

This clonotype was detected only a few times. J is TRBJ2-2 and V is TRBV7-2; tentatively, D is TRBD1 or TRBD2 (6 bases each). This CDR3 is built from 15 residues. V was trimmed by 5 bases and J by 11 bases, leaving 21 bases between them. CDR1 and CDR2 (germline): SGHTA, FQGNSA. The CDR3 coding sequence is TGTGCCAGCAGCCTGTGGGGGGCACTAGTACGCGAGCTGTTTTTT. Its protein product is CASSLWGALVRELFF.

There are a few counts of this clonotype. The chain couples TRBV5-1 to TRBJ1-4; 7 nucleotides align to TRBD1. The V gene's germline CDR1 is SGHRS and CDR2 YFSETQ. J was trimmed by 5 bases and V by 3 bases; bases with no gene match: 4. The CDR3 runs 14 residues. DNA of the CDR3: TGCGCCAGCAGCTCCGGGACAGAGAATGAAAAACTGTTTTTT. Protein product: CASSSGTENEKLFF.

There are a few counts of this clonotype. The chain uses TRBV7-2 and TRBJ1-3; no definite D call. The CDR3 length is 13 residues. In germline, CDR1 is SGHTA, CDR2 FQGNSA. Trimming took off 4 bases at V and 4 bases at J, with 8 bases between the two ends. The CDR3 nucleotides are TGTGCCAGCAGCTCGGGGAGGGGAAACACCATATATTTT. Protein product: CASSSGRGNTIYF.

This chain uses TRBV6-1 with TRBJ1-1, with 8 nucleotides matching TRBD1. The CDR3 spans 14 residues. V dropped 6 bases and J dropped 3; count of bases not matched to a gene: 6. Germline V CDR1 and CDR2: MNHNS, SASEGT. This CDR3 is CASSRGQADTEAFF. The CDR3 bases are TGTGCCAGCAGCAGGGGACAGGCTGACACTGAAGCTTTCTTT.

Only a few counts were recorded for this clonotype. J is TRBJ1-5 and V is TRBV19, with D perhaps TRBD1 (6 bases). V lost 1 base, J lost 11 bases, and 9 bases lay in between. Germline CDR1 reads LNHDA; CDR2 reads SQIVND (reference sequence). This CDR3 has 12 amino acids. This CDR3 reads CASSIGDRSQHF. The CDR3 DNA reads TGTGCCAGTAGTATAGGAGACAGGTCCCAGCATTTT.